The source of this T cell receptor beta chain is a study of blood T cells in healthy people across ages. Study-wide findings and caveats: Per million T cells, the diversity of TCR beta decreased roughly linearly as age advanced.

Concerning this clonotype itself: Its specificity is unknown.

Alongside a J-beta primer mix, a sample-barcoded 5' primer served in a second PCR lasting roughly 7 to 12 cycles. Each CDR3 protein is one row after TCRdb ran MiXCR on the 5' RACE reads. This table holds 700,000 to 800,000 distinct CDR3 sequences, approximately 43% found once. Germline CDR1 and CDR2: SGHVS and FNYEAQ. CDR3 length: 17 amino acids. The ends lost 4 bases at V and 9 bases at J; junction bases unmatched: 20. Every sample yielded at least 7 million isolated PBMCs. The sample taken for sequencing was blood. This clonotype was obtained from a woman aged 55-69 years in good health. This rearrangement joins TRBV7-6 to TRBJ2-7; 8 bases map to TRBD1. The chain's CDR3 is CASSSTYSGQGSGGQYF. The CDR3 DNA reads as TGTGCCAGCAGCTCCACCTATTCTGGACAGGGATCTGGCGGGCAGTACTTC.